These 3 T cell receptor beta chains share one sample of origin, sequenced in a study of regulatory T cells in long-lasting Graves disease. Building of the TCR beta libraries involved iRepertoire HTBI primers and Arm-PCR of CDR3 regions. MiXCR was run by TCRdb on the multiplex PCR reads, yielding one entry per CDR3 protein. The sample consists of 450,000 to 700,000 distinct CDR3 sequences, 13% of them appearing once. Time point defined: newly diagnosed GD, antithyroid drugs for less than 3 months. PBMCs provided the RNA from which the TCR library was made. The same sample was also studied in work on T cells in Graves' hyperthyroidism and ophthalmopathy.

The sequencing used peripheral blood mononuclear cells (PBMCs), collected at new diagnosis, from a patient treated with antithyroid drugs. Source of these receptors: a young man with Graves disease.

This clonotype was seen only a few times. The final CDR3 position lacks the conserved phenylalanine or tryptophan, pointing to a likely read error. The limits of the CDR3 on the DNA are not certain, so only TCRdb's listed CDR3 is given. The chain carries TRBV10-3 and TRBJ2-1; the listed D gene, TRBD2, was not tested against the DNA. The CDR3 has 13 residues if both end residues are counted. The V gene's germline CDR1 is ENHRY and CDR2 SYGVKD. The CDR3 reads CAISESLAGGPGI.

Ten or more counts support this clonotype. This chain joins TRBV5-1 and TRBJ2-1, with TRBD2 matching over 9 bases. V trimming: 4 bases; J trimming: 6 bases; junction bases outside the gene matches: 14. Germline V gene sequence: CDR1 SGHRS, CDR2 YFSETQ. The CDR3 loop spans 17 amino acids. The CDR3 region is CASSPWVVSGSPNEQFF. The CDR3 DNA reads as TGCGCCAGCAGCCCCTGGGTCGTTAGCGGGAGCCCCAATGAGCAGTTCTTC.

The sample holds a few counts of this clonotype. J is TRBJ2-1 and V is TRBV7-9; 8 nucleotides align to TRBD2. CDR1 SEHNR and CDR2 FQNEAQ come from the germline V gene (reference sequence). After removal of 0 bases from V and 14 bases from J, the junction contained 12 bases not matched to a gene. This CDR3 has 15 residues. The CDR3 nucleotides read TGTGCCAGCAGCTTAGCGATAGGAGCGGGAGACGAGGAGTTCTTC. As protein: CASSLAIGAGDEEFF.